This T cell receptor beta chain was captured by sequencing in a study of cytomegalovirus exposure and HLA in healthy donors. On the study more broadly: Most genotyped donors, about 81% of about 400, had Caucasian-associated genetic ancestry. Regarding the study as a whole: Associated with cytomegalovirus, according to the listing, were about 160 TCR beta chains.

As to this clone: What it binds is unknown.

In nominal health when sampled, donors likely had unrecorded immune exposures nonetheless. The PCR ran on 60 Vbeta and 13 Jbeta primers. Authors' analysis steps: Roughly 80 million unique TCR beta chains, 9 million to 12 million shared, were counted in a later analysis. TCRdb keeps only in-frame clones here, not all; method: immunoSEQ multiplex PCR. From that table come the V and J calls and clone size; the DNA was used to work out D and trimming. The sample includes some 150,000 clones. The CDR3 has 14 amino acids. The V gene's germline CDR1 is SGHRS and CDR2 YFSETQ. Trimming removed 4 bases from V and 2 bases from J; junction bases left unmatched: 3.

The chain carries TRBV5-1 and TRBJ2-5; 9 nucleotides line up with TRBD1. This receptor was taken from a woman aged 18-30 years in good health and CMV-seropositive. Specimen: PBMCs. The CDR3 nucleotides are TGCGCCAGCAGCCGGGGACAGGGACAAGAGACCCAGTACTTC. Protein: CASSRGQGQETQYF. Full variable domain (remainder filled in from reference TRBV5-1 and TRBJ2-5): KAGVTQTPRYLIKTRGQQVTLSCSPISGHRSVSWYQQTPGQGLQFLFEYFSETQRNKGNFPGRFSGRQFSNSRSEMNVSTLELGDSALYLCASSRGQGQETQYFGPGTRLLVL.